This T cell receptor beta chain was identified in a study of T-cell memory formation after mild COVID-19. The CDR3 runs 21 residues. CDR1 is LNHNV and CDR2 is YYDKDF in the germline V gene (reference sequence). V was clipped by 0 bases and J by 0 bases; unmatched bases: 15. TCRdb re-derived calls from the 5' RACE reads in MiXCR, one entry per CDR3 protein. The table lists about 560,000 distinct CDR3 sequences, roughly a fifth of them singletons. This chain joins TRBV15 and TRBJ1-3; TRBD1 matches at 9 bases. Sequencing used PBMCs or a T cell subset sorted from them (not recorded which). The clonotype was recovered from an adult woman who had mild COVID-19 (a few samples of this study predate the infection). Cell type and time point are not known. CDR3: CATSRDLPGQGGSHSGNTIYF. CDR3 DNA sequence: TGTGCCACCAGCAGAGATCTTCCGGGACAGGGTGGATCGCACTCTGGAAACACCATATATTTT. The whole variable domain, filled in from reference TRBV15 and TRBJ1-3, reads DAMVIQNPRYQVTQFGKPVTLSCSQTLNHNVMYWYQQKSSQAPKLLFHYYDKDFNNEADTPDNFQSRRPNTSFCFLDIRSPGLGDTAMYLCATSRDLPGQGGSHSGNTIYFGEGSWLTVV.